Reported below is one T cell receptor (beta chain). The antigen is undetermined. The sample comes from a study of cytomegalovirus exposure and HLA in healthy donors. PCR employed 60 Vbeta and 13 Jbeta primers. Assay: immunoSEQ multiplex PCR; the TCRdb copy retains only in-frame clones and omits some. The sample carries 170,000 or so clones, around three quarters recorded once. Study outcomes and limitations: The study had only CMV serostatus as immune exposure information. In an earlier analysis, most TCR beta V segments were productive about 90% or about 30% of the time.

The CDR3 contains 14 residues. The germline V gene has CDR1 SGHKS and CDR2 YYEKEE (reference sequence). Between the trimmed V and J ends, which lost 2 bases and 5 bases, there was a span of 13 bases. Sample: PBMCs. V usage is TRBV5-5 and J usage is TRBJ1-2, with D maybe TRBD1 (6 bases). The sequence was obtained from a middle-aged man in good health and CMV-seronegative. The CDR3 nucleotides are TGTGCCAGCAGCTTTGGGACAACCGGATATGGCTACACCTTC. This encodes CASSFGTTGYGYTF.